At least ten counts were recorded for the clone carrying this T cell receptor (beta chain). Its target is unknown. The data were obtained in a study of metastatic and nonmetastatic thyroid tumors. Study in general: Across blood and tumor or nodule tissue, repertoires from malignant and benign thyroid patients were compared with one another.

Points from the study as a whole: The reported finding was significantly higher TCR beta diversity in malignant thyroid tumors relative to benign nodules, in blood and tumor.

Source study methods: Variation in CDR3 across clinicopathological groups served as the basis for constructing a distant-metastasis classifier in papillary thyroid cancer. TCRdb called clones again from the PCR reads with MiXCR. The V and J calls were not made by the authors but by TCRdb's processing. The profile shows about 92,000 clones, more than 12% of them singletons. The CDR3 has 17 residues. Looked up from germline, CDR1 is DFQATT and CDR2 is SNEGSKA (reference sequence). Trimming at V came to 0 bases and at J to 3 bases, leaving 7 bases not matched to a gene. There were no patients who had received any treatment before thyroid surgery.

The rearrangement links TRBV20-1 to TRBJ1-6, with 8 bases matching TRBD1. The sample consisted of blood. This sequence originates from a female donor with papillary thyroid cancer or a benign thyroid nodule (not recorded which). Some clones in this sample may be carry-over from other donors' samples. CDR3 nucleotides: TGCAGTGCTAGAGATCCGGGACAGGCCTTCTATAATTCACCCCTCCACTTT. Its protein product is CSARDPGQAFYNSPLHF.